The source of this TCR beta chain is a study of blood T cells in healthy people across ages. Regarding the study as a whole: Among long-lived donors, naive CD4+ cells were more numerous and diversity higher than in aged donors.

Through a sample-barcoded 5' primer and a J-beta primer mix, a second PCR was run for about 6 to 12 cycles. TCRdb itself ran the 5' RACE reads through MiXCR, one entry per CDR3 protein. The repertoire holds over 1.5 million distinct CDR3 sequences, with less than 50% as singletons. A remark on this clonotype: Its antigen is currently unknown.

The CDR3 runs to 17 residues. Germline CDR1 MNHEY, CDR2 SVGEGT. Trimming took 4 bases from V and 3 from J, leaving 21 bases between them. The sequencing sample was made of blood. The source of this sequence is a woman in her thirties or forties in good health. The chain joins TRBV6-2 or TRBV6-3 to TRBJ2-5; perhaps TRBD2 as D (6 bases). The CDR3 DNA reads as TGTGCCAGCAGTTTATTCCCCAGCGGGCAACACGAAGAGACCCAGTACTTC. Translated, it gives CASSLFPSGQHEETQYF.